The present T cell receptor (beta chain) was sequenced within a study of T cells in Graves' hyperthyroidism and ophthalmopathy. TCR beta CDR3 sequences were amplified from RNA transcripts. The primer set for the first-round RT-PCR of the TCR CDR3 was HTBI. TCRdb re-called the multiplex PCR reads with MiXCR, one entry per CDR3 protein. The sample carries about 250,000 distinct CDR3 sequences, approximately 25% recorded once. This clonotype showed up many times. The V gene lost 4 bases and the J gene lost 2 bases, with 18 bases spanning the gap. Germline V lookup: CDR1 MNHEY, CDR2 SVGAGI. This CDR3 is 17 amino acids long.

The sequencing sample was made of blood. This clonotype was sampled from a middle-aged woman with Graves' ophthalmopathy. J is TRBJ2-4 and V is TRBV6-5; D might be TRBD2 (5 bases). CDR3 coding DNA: TGTGCCAGCAGTTTAGGAGGACTCTCCTTAACCAAAAACATTCAGTACTTC. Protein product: CASSLGGLSLTKNIQYF.